The clone carrying this T cell receptor (beta chain) was counted a few times. Profiled with immunoSEQ multiplex PCR; TCRdb holds only in-frame clones, not every one. Of fewer than 130,000 clones listed, roughly two thirds were seen once; the top ten hold about 5.9%. This entry belongs to a study of blood T cell repertoires in COVID-19. Study-level background: From the United States, Italy and Spain came samples of acute and convalescent COVID-19.

This receptor was obtained from a man of 80 years or more with acute or convalescent COVID-19. Sequenced sample: peripheral blood.

The CDR3 DNA is TGTGCCACCCGAGGAGGCCAGAACACTGAAGCTTTCTTT. Protein product: CATRGGQNTEAFF. V usage is TRBV6-5 and J usage is TRBJ1-1; D is uncertain. The CDR3 runs 13 residues. V lost 10 bases and J lost 1, with 13 bases in between. CDR1 is MNHEY, CDR2 SVGAGI, per germline.